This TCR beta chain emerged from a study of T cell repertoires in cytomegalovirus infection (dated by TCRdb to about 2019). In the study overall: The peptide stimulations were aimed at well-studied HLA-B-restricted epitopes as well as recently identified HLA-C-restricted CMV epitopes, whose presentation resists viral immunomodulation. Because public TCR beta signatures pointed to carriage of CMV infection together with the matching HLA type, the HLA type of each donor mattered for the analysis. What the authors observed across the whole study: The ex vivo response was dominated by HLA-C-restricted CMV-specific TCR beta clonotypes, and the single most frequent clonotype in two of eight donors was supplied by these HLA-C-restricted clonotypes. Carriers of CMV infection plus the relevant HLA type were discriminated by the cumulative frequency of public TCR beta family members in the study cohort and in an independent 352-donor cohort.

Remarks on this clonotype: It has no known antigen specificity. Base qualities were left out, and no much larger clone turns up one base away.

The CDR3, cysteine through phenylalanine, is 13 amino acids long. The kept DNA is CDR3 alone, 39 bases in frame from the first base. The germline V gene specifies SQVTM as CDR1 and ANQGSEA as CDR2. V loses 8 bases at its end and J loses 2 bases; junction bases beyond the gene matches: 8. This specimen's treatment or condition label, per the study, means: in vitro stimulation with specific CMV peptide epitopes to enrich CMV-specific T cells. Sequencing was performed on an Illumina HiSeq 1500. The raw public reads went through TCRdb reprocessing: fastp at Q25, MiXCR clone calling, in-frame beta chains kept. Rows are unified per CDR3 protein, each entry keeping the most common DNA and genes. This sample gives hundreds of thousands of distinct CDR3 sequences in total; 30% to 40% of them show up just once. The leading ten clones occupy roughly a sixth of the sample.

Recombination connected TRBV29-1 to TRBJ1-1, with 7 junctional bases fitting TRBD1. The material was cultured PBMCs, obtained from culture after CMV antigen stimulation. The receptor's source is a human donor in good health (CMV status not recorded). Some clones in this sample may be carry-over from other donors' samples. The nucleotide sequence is TGCAGCACCTTAGGGGGCCCTAACACTGAAGCTTTCTTT. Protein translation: CSTLGGPNTEAFF.